A selection of T cell receptor beta chains follows, all from one sample in a study of cytomegalovirus exposure and HLA in healthy donors. TCRdb keeps only in-frame clones here, not all; method: immunoSEQ multiplex PCR. The table shows about 210,000 clones, with about 85% occurring only once. The specimen sequenced was PBMCs. The receptors derive from a woman between 45 and 65 years old in good health and CMV-seropositive. Each CDR3 is given with its conserved first and last residue. D genes are given only for firm matches. Clone size is given for some rows only: seen once, a few or many times, or a class if the clone is expanded.

V gene,J gene,D gene,clone size,CDR3 protein,CDR3 DNA
TRBV7-2,TRBJ1-4,TRBD1,-,CASSLDRGGVNEKLFF,TGTGCCAGCAGCTTAGACAGGGGGGGGGTTAATGAAAAACTGTTTTTT
TRBV11-3,TRBJ2-7,-,-,CASSQEGPGPTDEQYF,TGTGCCAGCAGCCAAGAGGGTCCGGGTCCGACCGACGAGCAGTACTTC
TRBV27,TRBJ2-7,-,-,CASSLSIWAEQYF,TGTGCCAGCAGTTTGAGTATATGGGCCGAGCAGTACTTC
TRBV11-2,TRBJ2-1,-,-,CASSSPQGQHSYNEQFF,TGTGCCAGCAGCTCACCACAGGGACAACACTCCTACAATGAGCAGTTCTTC
TRBV7-2,TRBJ2-3,-,-,CASSRDITDTQYF,TGTGCCAGCAGCAGGGACATCACAGATACGCAGTATTTT
TRBV28,TRBJ1-1,-,-,CASSWGEEAEAFF,TGTGCCAGCAGCTGGGGGGAGGAAGCTGAAGCTTTCTTT
TRBV10-3,TRBJ2-1,-,few,CAIGGSNSYNEQFF,TGTGCCATCGGGGGGTCAAACTCCTACAATGAGCAGTTCTTC
TRBV30,TRBJ1-4,-,-,CAWSSGATNEKLFF,TGTGCCTGGAGTAGCGGAGCAACTAATGAAAAACTGTTTTTT
TRBV6-4,TRBJ2-2,-,few,CASSDSIESGELFF,TGTGCCAGCAGTGACTCGATAGAGAGCGGGGAGCTGTTTTTT
TRBV18,TRBJ2-5,TRBD2,-,CASSPGRGVQETQYF,TGTGCCAGCTCACCAGGGCGGGGGGTCCAAGAGACCCAGTACTTC
TRBV2,TRBJ1-1,-,-,CASSGQDEAFF,TGTGCCAGCAGTGGACAGGATGAAGCTTTCTTT
TRBV4-2,TRBJ2-1,TRBD2,few,CASSRGGEQFF,TGTGCCAGCAGCCGCGGGGGAGAGCAGTTCTTC
TRBV14,TRBJ1-1,-,few,CASSPGQNTEAFF,TGTGCCAGCAGCCCGGGACAGAACACTGAAGCTTTCTTT
TRBV7-9,TRBJ2-7,TRBD1,-,CSSSTNFGTGAWEQYF,TGTTCCAGCAGCACAAATTTCGGGACAGGGGCGTGGGAGCAGTACTTC
TRBV9,TRBJ2-1,-,-,CASSVAGGPWGNEQFF,TGTGCCAGCAGCGTAGCTGGGGGCCCGTGGGGTAATGAGCAGTTCTTC
TRBV6-5,TRBJ2-7,-,-,CASSRHRVGYEQYF,TGTGCCAGCAGTCGCCACAGGGTAGGCTACGAGCAGTACTTC
TRBV19,TRBJ1-2,TRBD1,-,CASSTGTGSWGYTF,TGTGCCAGTAGTACCGGGACAGGATCCTGGGGCTACACCTTC
TRBV14,TRBJ2-5,TRBD1,-,CASSQGPGGLETQYF,TGTGCCAGCAGCCAAGGTCCAGGGGGCTTGGAGACCCAGTACTTC
TRBV7-9,TRBJ1-1,-,-,CASSLPGGSAFF,TGTGCCAGCAGCTTACCTGGAGGGTCAGCTTTCTTT
TRBV11-3,TRBJ2-6,TRBD2,-,CASSRGGRTGANVLTF,TGTGCCAGCAGCCGCGGGGGGCGGACTGGGGCCAACGTCCTGACTTTC
TRBV5-4,TRBJ2-3,TRBD2,-,CASSLELAGEPTDTQYF,TGTGCCAGCAGCTTGGAACTAGCGGGGGAGCCCACAGATACGCAGTATTTT
TRBV19,TRBJ2-7,-,-,CASSMTGPTYEQYF,TGTGCCAGTAGTATGACAGGACCCACCTACGAGCAGTACTTC
TRBV7-6,TRBJ2-1,TRBD1,once,CASSSGTGGYEQFF,TGTGCCAGCAGCTCCGGGACAGGGGGCTATGAGCAGTTCTTC
TRBV11-2,TRBJ2-7,TRBD1,-,CASSSDRAYEQYF,TGTGCCAGCAGCTCGGACAGGGCCTACGAGCAGTACTTC
TRBV6-1,TRBJ1-4,-,few,CASSVVVNEKLFF,TGTGCCAGCAGTGTAGTAGTGAATGAAAAACTGTTTTTT
TRBV5-1,TRBJ2-4,-,few,CASSLAQMALAKNIQYF,TGCGCCAGCAGCTTGGCCCAGATGGCTCTAGCCAAAAACATTCAGTACTTC
TRBV5-5,TRBJ2-7,TRBD1,-,CASSLWTGHYEQYF,TGTGCCAGCAGCCTATGGACAGGTCACTACGAGCAGTACTTC
TRBV30,TRBJ2-3,TRBD1,once,CAWTKNRGPDTQYF,TGTGCCTGGACCAAGAACAGGGGGCCGGATACGCAGTATTTT
TRBV28,TRBJ1-3,TRBD1,-,CASSLADRGWGNTIYF,TGTGCCAGCAGTTTAGCCGACAGGGGTTGGGGAAACACCATATATTTT
TRBV27,TRBJ2-1,TRBD2,-,CASSLGLAGGNEQFF,TGTGCCAGCAGTCTCGGACTAGCGGGGGGAAATGAGCAGTTCTTC
TRBV29-1,TRBJ2-1,-,-,CSVDRDYNEQFF,TGCAGCGTTGACCGGGACTACAATGAGCAGTTCTTC
TRBV28,TRBJ1-4,TRBD1,-,CASSLLTGGRKLFF,TGTGCCAGCAGTTTATTGACAGGGGGTAGAAAACTGTTTTTT
TRBV7-2,TRBJ1-5,-,-,CASSLERGAQHF,TGTGCCAGCAGCTTAGAACGAGGCGCCCAGCATTTT
TRBV7-3,TRBJ1-1,-,-,CASSSGQNTEAFF,TGTGCCAGCAGCTCGGGACAGAACACTGAAGCTTTCTTT
TRBV9,TRBJ2-7,TRBD1,-,CASSVGQGADLRSYEQYF,TGTGCCAGCAGCGTAGGACAGGGGGCTGATCTAAGGTCCTACGAGCAGTACTTC
TRBV7-2,TRBJ1-1,TRBD1,-,CASSQNDRGRAFF,TGTGCCAGCAGCCAGAATGACAGGGGTCGGGCTTTCTTT
TRBV5-1,TRBJ1-3,-,-,CASSSGASGNTIYF,TGCGCCAGCAGCTCTGGAGCCTCTGGAAACACCATATATTTT
TRBV9,TRBJ1-5,-,-,CASSVGGQNQPQHF,TGTGCCAGCAGCGTAGGAGGACAAAATCAGCCCCAGCATTTT
TRBV2,TRBJ2-2,TRBD1,-,CASRFRGHTGELFF,TGTGCCAGCAGGTTCAGGGGGCACACCGGGGAGCTGTTTTTT
TRBV6-6,TRBJ2-5,-,-,CASSYRGASETQYF,TGTGCCAGCAGTTACCGGGGGGCGTCGGAGACCCAGTACTTC
TRBV2,TRBJ2-1,TRBD2,-,CASGRTSGENEQFF,TGTGCCAGCGGACGGACTAGCGGGGAGAATGAGCAGTTCTTC
TRBV6-6,TRBJ2-1,TRBD1,-,CASSLPGQGRNEQFF,TGTGCCAGCAGCCTACCGGGACAGGGGAGGAATGAGCAGTTCTTC
TRBV5-1,TRBJ2-7,-,-,CASSLGGRTYEQYF,TGCGCCAGCAGCTTGGGGGGGCGCACGTACGAGCAGTACTTC
TRBV6-5,TRBJ2-7,TRBD1,-,CASSKGTEPDEQYF,TGTGCCAGCAGTAAAGGGACAGAACCCGACGAGCAGTACTTC
TRBV7-2,TRBJ1-2,-,few,CASSLAVTDGYTF,TGTGCCAGCAGCTTAGCGGTTACGGATGGCTACACCTTC
TRBV28,TRBJ1-2,TRBD1,-,CASSREIGPNRGGYTF,TGTGCCAGCAGCCGAGAAATCGGGCCTAACAGGGGTGGCTACACCTTC
TRBV5-1,TRBJ2-5,TRBD1,-,CASSQTGEQETQYF,TGCGCCAGCAGCCAGACAGGGGAACAAGAGACCCAGTACTTC
TRBV28,TRBJ2-7,-,-,CASSLVGLPYEQYF,TGTGCCAGCAGTTTGGTGGGGCTACCCTACGAGCAGTACTTC
TRBV5-1,TRBJ1-3,-,-,CASSLDGVSVGGAGGNTIYF,TGCGCCAGCAGCTTGGACGGGGTCTCGGTTGGGGGCGCGGGTGGAAACACCATATATTTT
TRBV7-9,TRBJ1-5,-,-,CASSLSDSGDNQPQHF,TGTGCCAGCAGCTTATCTGACTCAGGGGACAATCAGCCCCAGCATTTT
TRBV5-1,TRBJ2-1,-,-,CASSTGLAYNEQFF,TGCGCCAGCAGCACGGGACTGGCGTACAATGAGCAGTTCTTC
TRBV27,TRBJ2-1,-,-,CASRRESYNEQFF,TGTGCCAGCAGAAGGGAGTCCTACAATGAGCAGTTCTTC
TRBV27,TRBJ2-7,-,once,CASSRTTGKEQYF,TGTGCCAGCAGTCGCACGACAGGTAAAGAGCAGTACTTC
TRBV29-1,TRBJ1-1,-,-,CSVEAPPVLEAFF,TGCAGCGTTGAAGCACCCCCGGTCCTTGAAGCTTTCTTT
TRBV6-5,TRBJ1-3,-,-,CASSQVPGNTIYF,TGTGCCAGCAGCCAGGTCCCTGGAAACACCATATATTTT
TRBV7-3,TRBJ2-3,TRBD1,-,CASSPRQGRTDTQYF,TGTGCCAGCAGCCCTCGACAGGGAAGGACAGATACGCAGTATTTT
TRBV30,TRBJ2-7,-,-,CAWSSGPGLSYEQYF,TGTGCCTGGAGCAGTGGGCCTGGACTCTCCTACGAGCAGTACTTC
TRBV6-5,TRBJ2-5,TRBD2,-,CASRGSGLAGETQYF,TGTGCCAGCAGGGGTTCGGGACTAGCGGGGGAGACCCAGTACTTC
TRBV30,TRBJ1-4,-,-,CACPVRGTANEKLFF,TGTGCCTGCCCCGTGCGCGGGACGGCTAATGAAAAACTGTTTTTT
TRBV29-1,TRBJ2-2,-,-,CSGDTNTGELFF,TGCAGCGGAGACACCAACACCGGGGAGCTGTTTTTT